The T cell receptor (beta chain) under discussion was sequenced for a study of early T cells in non-severe SARS-CoV-2 infection. TCRdb processed the 5' RACE reads anew with MiXCR; each CDR3 protein has one entry. The sample shows 98,000 or so distinct CDR3 sequences, 11% of them seen only once. To note about this clonotype: One end of the junction is discordant with germline, which a read error may explain.

The TCR originated in an adult who was a healthcare worker with PCR-confirmed SARS-CoV-2 infection or an uninfected control (not recorded which). Material: whole blood.

The CDR3 reads CSARAGSENTIYF. The CDR3 DNA is TGCAGTGCTAGAGCGGGATCTGAAAACACCATATATTTT. The chain couples TRBV20-1 to TRBJ1-3; D is unresolved. In germline, CDR1 is DFQATT, CDR2 SNEGSKA (reference sequence). This CDR3 comprises 13 residues.